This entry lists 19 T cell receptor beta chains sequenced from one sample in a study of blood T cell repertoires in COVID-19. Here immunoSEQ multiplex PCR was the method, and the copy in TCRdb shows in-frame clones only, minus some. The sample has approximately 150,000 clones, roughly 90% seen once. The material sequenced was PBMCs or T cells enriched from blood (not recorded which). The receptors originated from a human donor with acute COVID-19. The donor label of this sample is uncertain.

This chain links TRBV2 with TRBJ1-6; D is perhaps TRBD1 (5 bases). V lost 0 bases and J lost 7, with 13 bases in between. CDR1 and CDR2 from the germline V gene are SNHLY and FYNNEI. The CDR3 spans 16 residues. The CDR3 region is CASSEAGPAGNSPLHF. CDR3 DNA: TGTGCCAGCAGTGAAGCCGGCCCAGCAGGGAATTCACCCCTCCACTTT. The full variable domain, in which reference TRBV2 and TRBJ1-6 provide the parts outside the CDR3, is EPEVTQTPSHQVTQMGQEVILRCVPISNHLYFYWYRQILGQKVEFLVSFYNNEISEKSEIFDDQFSVERPDGSNFTLKIRSTKLEDSAMYFCASSEAGPAGNSPLHFGNGTRLTVT.

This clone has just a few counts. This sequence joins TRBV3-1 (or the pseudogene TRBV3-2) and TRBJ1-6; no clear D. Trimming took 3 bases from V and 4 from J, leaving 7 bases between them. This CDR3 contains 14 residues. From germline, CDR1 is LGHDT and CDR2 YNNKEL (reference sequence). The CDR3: CASSQGRYNSPLHF. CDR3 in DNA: TGTGCCAGCAGCCAGGGCCGGTATAATTCACCCCTCCACTTT.

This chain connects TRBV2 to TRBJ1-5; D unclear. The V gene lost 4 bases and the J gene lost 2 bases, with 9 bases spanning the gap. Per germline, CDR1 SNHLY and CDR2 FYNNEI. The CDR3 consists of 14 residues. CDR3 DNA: TGTGCCAGCAGTGTTGACCAGGGCAATCAGCCCCAGCATTTT. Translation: CASSVDQGNQPQHF.

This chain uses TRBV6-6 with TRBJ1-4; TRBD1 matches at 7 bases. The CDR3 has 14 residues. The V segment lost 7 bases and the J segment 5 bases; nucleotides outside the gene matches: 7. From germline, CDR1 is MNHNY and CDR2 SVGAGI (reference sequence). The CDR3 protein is CASKWGQRNEKLFF. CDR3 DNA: TGTGCCAGCAAATGGGGACAGCGAAATGAAAAACTGTTTTTT.

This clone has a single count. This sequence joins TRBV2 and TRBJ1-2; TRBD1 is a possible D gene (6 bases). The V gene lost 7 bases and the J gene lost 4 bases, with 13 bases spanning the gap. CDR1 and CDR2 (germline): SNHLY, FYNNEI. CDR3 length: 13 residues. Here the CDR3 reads CASIRGSLYGYTF. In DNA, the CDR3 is TGTGCCAGCATCAGGGGTTCCCTCTATGGCTACACCTTC.

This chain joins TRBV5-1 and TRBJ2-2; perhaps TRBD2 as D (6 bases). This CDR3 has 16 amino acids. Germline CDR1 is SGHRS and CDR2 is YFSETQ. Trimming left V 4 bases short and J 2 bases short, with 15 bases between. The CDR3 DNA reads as TGCGCCAGCAGCGGCACTAGCTCCCTCAACACCGGGGAGCTGTTTTTT. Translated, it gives CASSGTSSLNTGELFF.

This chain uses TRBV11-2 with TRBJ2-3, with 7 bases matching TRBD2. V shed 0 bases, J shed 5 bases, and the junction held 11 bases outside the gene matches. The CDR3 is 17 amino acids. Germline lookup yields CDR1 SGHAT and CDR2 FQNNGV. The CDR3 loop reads CASSLDGSGAFGDTQYF. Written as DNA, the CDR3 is TGTGCCAGCAGCTTAGATGGAAGCGGGGCGTTCGGAGATACGCAGTATTTT.

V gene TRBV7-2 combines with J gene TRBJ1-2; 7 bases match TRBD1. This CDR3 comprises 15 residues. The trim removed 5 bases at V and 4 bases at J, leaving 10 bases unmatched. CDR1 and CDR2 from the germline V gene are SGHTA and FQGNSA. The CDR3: CASSVLRTGLYGYTF. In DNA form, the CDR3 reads TGTGCCAGCAGCGTTTTAAGGACAGGACTCTATGGCTACACCTTC.

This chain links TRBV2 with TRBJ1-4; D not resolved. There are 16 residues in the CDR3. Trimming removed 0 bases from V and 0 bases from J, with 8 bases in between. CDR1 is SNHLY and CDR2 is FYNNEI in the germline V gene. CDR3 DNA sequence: TGTGCCAGCAGTGAAGCGCTTTGGCCAACTAATGAAAAACTGTTTTTT. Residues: CASSEALWPTNEKLFF.

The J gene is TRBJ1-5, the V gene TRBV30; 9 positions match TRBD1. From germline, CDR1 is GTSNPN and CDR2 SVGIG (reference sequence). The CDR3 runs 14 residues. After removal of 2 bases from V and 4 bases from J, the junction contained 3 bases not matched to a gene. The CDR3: CAWSPTGGNQPQHF. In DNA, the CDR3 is TGTGCCTGGAGTCCGACAGGGGGTAATCAGCCCCAGCATTTT.

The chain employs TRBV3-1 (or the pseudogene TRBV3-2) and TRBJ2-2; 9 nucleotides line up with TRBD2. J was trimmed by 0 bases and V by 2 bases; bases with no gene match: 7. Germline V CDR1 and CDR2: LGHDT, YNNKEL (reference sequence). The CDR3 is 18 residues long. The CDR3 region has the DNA TGTGCCAGCAGCCAAACCCTTAGCGGGGGTGCGAACACCGGGGAGCTGTTTTTT. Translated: CASSQTLSGGANTGELFF.

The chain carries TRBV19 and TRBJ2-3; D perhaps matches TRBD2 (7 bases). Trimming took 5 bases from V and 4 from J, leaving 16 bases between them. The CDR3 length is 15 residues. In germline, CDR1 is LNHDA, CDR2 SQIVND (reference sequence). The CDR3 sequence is CASSPPSGGPDTQYF. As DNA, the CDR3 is TGTGCCAGTAGTCCCCCCTCCGGGGGGCCAGATACGCAGTATTTT.

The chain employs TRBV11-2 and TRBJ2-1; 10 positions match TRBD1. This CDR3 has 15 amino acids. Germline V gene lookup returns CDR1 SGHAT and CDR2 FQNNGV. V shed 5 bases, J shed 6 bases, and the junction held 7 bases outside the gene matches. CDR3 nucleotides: TGTGCCAGCAGCGGTGGACAGGGGGTTCCCAATGAGCAGTTCTTC. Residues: CASSGGQGVPNEQFF.

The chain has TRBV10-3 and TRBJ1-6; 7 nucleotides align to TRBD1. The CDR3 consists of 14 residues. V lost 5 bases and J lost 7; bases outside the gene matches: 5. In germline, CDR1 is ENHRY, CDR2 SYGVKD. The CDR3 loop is CAISYRDRNSPLHF. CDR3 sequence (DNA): TGTGCCATCAGTTACCGGGACAGAAATTCACCCCTCCACTTT.

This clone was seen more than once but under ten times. CDR3 nucleotides: TGCGCCAGCAGCCAAGGGGCCTTCGGCCTTTCCCTCTATGGCTACACCTTC. It codes for CASSQGAFGLSLYGYTF. V is TRBV4-3 and J is TRBJ1-2; D remains unclear. The ends were cut back, 1 base at V and 4 bases at J, with 19 bases in the middle. The CDR3 runs 17 residues. The germline V gene encodes CDR1 LGHNA and CDR2 YSLEER.

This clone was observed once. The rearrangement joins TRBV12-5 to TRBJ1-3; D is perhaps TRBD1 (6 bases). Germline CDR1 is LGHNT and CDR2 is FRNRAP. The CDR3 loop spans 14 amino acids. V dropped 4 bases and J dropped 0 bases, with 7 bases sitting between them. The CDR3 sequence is CASGSDSSGNTIYF. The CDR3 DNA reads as TGTGCTAGTGGTTCGGACAGCTCTGGAAACACCATATATTTT.

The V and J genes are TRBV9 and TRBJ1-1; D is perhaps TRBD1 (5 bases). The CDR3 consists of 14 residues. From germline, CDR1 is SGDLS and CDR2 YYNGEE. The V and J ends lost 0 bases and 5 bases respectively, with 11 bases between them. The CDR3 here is CASSVAPGGTEAFF. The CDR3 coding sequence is TGTGCCAGCAGCGTAGCTCCGGGGGGTACTGAAGCTTTCTTT.

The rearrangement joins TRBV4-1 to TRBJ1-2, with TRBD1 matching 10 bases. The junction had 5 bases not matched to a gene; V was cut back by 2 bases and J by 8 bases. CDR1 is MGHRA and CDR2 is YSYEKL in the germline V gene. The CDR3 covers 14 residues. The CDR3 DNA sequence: TGCGCCAGCAGCCAACCGACAGGGGGCGACGGCTACACCTTC. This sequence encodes CASSQPTGGDGYTF.

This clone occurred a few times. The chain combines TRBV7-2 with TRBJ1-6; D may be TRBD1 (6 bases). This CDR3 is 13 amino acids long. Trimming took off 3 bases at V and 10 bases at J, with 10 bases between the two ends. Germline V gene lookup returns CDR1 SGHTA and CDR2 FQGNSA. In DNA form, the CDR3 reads TGTGCCAGCAGCTTGGACAGATTGTCACCCCTCCACTTT. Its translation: CASSLDRLSPLHF.